The 10 T cell receptor beta chains below come from one sample, sequenced in a study of early stage breast cancer tumors. The repertoire was sequenced with immunoSEQ multiplex PCR; TCRdb's copy has only in-frame clones and lacks some. The repertoire holds around 14,000 clones, with roughly 84% as singletons. Material: normal breast tissue next to the tumor. The receptor source for this set is a person in their thirties with breast cancer.

This clone was picked up a small number of times. The V call is TRBV9, the J call TRBJ2-1; D perhaps matches TRBD2 (6 bases). The CDR3 runs 18 residues. CDR1 and CDR2 from the germline V gene are SGDLS and YYNGEE. Between the trimmed V and J ends, which lost 0 bases and 4 bases, there was a span of 20 bases. The CDR3 DNA reads TGTGCCAGCAGCGTAGCTTCTATCATGGGGGGAAGGTACAATGAGCAGTTCTTC. Its translation is CASSVASIMGGRYNEQFF.

The chain employs TRBV5-1 and TRBJ2-3; either TRBD1 or TRBD2 may fit D (5 bases each). Germline-derived CDR1 and CDR2 are SGHRS and YFSETQ. This CDR3 contains 15 residues. V was shortened by 6 bases and J by 2 bases, with 16 bases between the two germline ends. This chain's CDR3 is CASISGTAYTDTQYF. CDR3 DNA sequence: TGCGCCAGCATATCCGGGACGGCTTACACAGATACGCAGTATTTT.

The gene calls are TRBV10-2 and TRBJ1-1, with a possible D match to TRBD1 (5 bases). This CDR3 is 14 amino acids long. V was trimmed by 4 bases and J by 4 bases, leaving 13 bases between them. The V gene's germline CDR1 is WSHSY and CDR2 SAAADI. The CDR3: CASSGSGWGTEAFF. The CDR3 DNA reads TGCGCCAGCAGTGGTTCAGGGTGGGGCACTGAAGCTTTCTTT.

The CDR3 sequence: CASSYRRTDSYEQYF. The CDR3 DNA reads TGTGCCAGCAGTTACCGTCGGACGGACTCCTACGAGCAGTACTTC. The chain combines TRBV6-5 with TRBJ2-7; D gene ambiguous. The V and J ends lost 2 bases and 0 bases respectively, with 11 bases between them. The CDR3 contains 15 residues. Germline V gives CDR1 MNHEY, CDR2 SVGAGI.

The rearrangement joins TRBV10-3 to TRBJ1-2, with D unclear. Germline assignment: CDR1 ENHRY and CDR2 SYGVKD. Trimming pared 3 bases from V and 6 bases from J, leaving 8 bases between. This CDR3 has 12 residues. DNA for the CDR3: TGTGCCATCAGTGAATGGGGAGATGGCTACACCTTC. Protein sequence: CAISEWGDGYTF.

The J gene is TRBJ2-1, the V gene TRBV18, with 10 bases identical to TRBD2. CDR1 is KGHSH, CDR2 LQKENI, per germline. V trimming: 5 bases; J trimming: 4 bases; junction bases outside the gene matches: 8. This CDR3 comprises 16 residues. The CDR3 DNA sequence: TGTGCCAGCTCAGAAGGAAGCGGGAGGGCTTACAATGAGCAGTTCTTC. Amino acids: CASSEGSGRAYNEQFF.

V is TRBV11-3 and J is TRBJ2-1, with D perhaps being TRBD1 or TRBD2 (6 bases each). This CDR3 has 18 amino acids. V shed 0 bases and J shed 7 bases, with 22 bases lying between them. Looked up from germline, CDR1 is SGHNT and CDR2 is YENEEA. This CDR3 reads CASSLDQGGSFVPNEQFF. CDR3 coding DNA: TGTGCCAGCAGCTTAGATCAAGGGGGGAGCTTCGTACCTAATGAGCAGTTCTTC. Looking up the rest from reference TRBV11-3 and TRBJ2-1 gives the full variable domain: EAGVVQSPRYKIIEKKQPVAFWCNPISGHNTLYWYLQNLGQGPELLIRYENEEAVDDSQLPKDRFSAERLKGVDSTLKIQPAELGDSAVYLCASSLDQGGSFVPNEQFFGPGTRLTVL.

This chain joins TRBV6-5 and TRBJ1-5; TRBD1 matches 9 bases. The CDR3 length is 13 residues. CDR1 is MNHEY and CDR2 is SVGAGI in the germline V gene. After removal of 5 bases from V and 5 bases from J, the junction contained 1 base not matched to a gene. This CDR3 is CASSTGGHQPQHF. CDR3 nucleotide sequence: TGTGCCAGCAGTACAGGGGGCCATCAGCCCCAGCATTTT.

CDR3 sequence (DNA): TGTGCTAGTGGTATCGACAGCTCCTACGAGCAGTACTTC. It translates to CASGIDSSYEQYF. The V and J genes are TRBV12-5 and TRBJ2-7; perhaps TRBD1 as D (5 bases). The CDR3 is 13 amino acids. Germline CDR1 LGHNT, CDR2 FRNRAP. Trimming pared 5 bases from V and 0 bases from J, leaving 8 bases between. The complete variable domain, with remaining parts taken from reference TRBV12-5 and TRBJ2-7, reads DARVTQTPRHKVTEMGQEVTMRCQPILGHNTVFWYRQTMMQGLELLAYFRNRAPLDDSGMPKDRFSAEMPDATLATLKIQPSEPRDSAVYFCASGIDSSYEQYFGPGTRLTVT.

The chain employs TRBV2 and TRBJ1-3; 7 bases fit TRBD1. V was clipped by 5 bases and J by 2 bases; unmatched bases: 6. The CDR3 covers 15 residues. Germline V gene sequence: CDR1 SNHLY, CDR2 FYNNEI. CDR3 nucleotides: TGTGCCAGCAGTAACGACAGGGTGGCTGGAAACACCATATATTTT. This sequence encodes CASSNDRVAGNTIYF.